The rows below give T cell receptor beta chains drawn from one sample of a study of Graves' ophthalmopathy and Graves' hyperthyroidism. TCRdb called the multiplex PCR reads again in MiXCR, with one record for every CDR3 protein. The sample holds about 740,000 distinct CDR3 sequences, approximately 40% seen once. The sample consisted of peripheral blood. These receptors were collected from an adult man with Graves' ophthalmopathy. CDR3s include the opening cysteine and the closing phenylalanine or tryptophan. D genes are given only for firm matches. Clone sizes are given selectively: once, few, many, or a class where the clone is expanded.

D,J,V,size,DNA,CDR3
TRBD1,TRBJ2-6,TRBV19,.,TGTGCCAGTAGTCCACGAACAGGGGCGCGTGGGGCCAACGTCCTGACTTTC,CASSPRTGARGANVLTF
.,TRBJ2-7,TRBV7-9,few,TGTGCCAGCAGCCTAAGCCCCATTACCTACGAGCAGTACTTC,CASSLSPITYEQYF
TRBD1,TRBJ2-6,TRBV2,.,TGTGCCAGCAGCGGGGACAGCCGCTCTGGGGCCAACGTCCTGACTTTC,CASSGDSRSGANVLTF
TRBD2,TRBJ2-3,TRBV25-1,.,TGTGCCAGCAGCTTAGGGCTAGCGGGTAGCACAGATACGCAGTATTTT,CASSLGLAGSTDTQYF
TRBD1,TRBJ2-2,TRBV9,few,TGTGCCAGCAGCGTAGAGGTCGGGGACAGCGCCAAGTTTTTT,CASSVEVGDSAKFF
.,TRBJ2-7,TRBV7-9,.,TGTGCCAGCAGCTTAAGAGATTACAGGAACTTTGGGGAGCAGTACTTC,CASSLRDYRNFGEQYF
.,TRBJ2-7,TRBV6-1,.,TGTGCCGTCCGGTTACTCGAGCAGTACTTC,CAVRLLEQYF
.,TRBJ1-1,TRBV9,few,TGTGCCAGCAGCCCGTCGGGGCAGGAGAACACTGAAGCTTTCTTT,CASSPSGQENTEAFF
TRBD1,TRBJ1-3,TRBV29-1,many,TGCAGCGTTGGACAGGGGACTGGAAACACCATATATTTT,CSVGQGTGNTIYF
.,TRBJ1-3,TRBV10-3,.,TGTGCCATCAGTGAGTCGACAGGACCACCACAAGAGACCATATATTTT,CAISESTGPPQETIYF
TRBD1,TRBJ2-5,TRBV20-1,.,TGCAGTGCTGGACGGACAGGGGGCTACTCAGGTGAGACCCAGTACTTC,CSAGRTGGYSGETQYF
.,TRBJ1-1,TRBV7-3,.,TGTGCCTGGAGTTTCGGAACGAACACTGAAGCTTTCTTT,CAWSFGTNTEAFF
TRBD1,TRBJ2-7,TRBV4-3,.,TGCGCCAGCAGCCATACCACCGGGACAGTATCCTACGAGCAGTACTTC,CASSHTTGTVSYEQYF
TRBD1,TRBJ1-5,TRBV24-1,.,TGTGCCACCAGTGACCCAGGGACAGGGGTTTATAGCAATCAGCCCCAGCATTTT,CATSDPGTGVYSNQPQHF
.,TRBJ1-5,TRBV9,.,TGTGCCAGCAGCGTAGTCCCGGGTCAGCTCAATCAGCCCCAGCATTTT,CASSVVPGQLNQPQHF
.,TRBJ2-5,TRBV5-6,.,TGTGCCAGCAGCGTAGCCTTTGGGCAGGACCAAGAGACCCAGTACTTC,CASSVAFGQDQETQYF
.,TRBJ1-4,TRBV7-9,.,TGTGCCAGCAGCTTAGGGGGTGCAGGACAGCTGTTTTTT,CASSLGGAGQLFF
TRBD2,TRBJ2-5,TRBV19,.,TGTGCCGGTAGTATGGTCCTAGCGGTTTACCAAGAGACCCAGTACTTC,CAGSMVLAVYQETQYF
TRBD1,TRBJ1-5,TRBV24-1,few,TGTGCCAGCAGTTTATCAGGTCAGGGGGCGAGTCAGCCCCAGCATTTT,CASSLSGQGASQPQHF
.,TRBJ2-5,TRBV29-1,many,TGCAGCGTTGGCAGAACACAAGAGACCCAGTACTTC,CSVGRTQETQYF
.,TRBJ1-2,TRBV7-9,.,TGTGCCAGCAGCTCAAATGAAGGCTATGGCTACACCTTC,CASSSNEGYGYTF
.,TRBJ2-6,TRBV25-1,.,TGTGCCAGCAGTTTATTTTCTCGGGGCCTGACTTTC,CASSLFSRGLTF
.,TRBJ1-6,TRBV10-3,.,TGTGCCATCAGTGAGATCGGCAGATCACCCCTCCACTTT,CAISEIGRSPLHF
.,TRBJ2-5,TRBV7-3,many,TGTGCCAGCAGCAGAGGGGGGGGAGAGACCCAGTACTTC,CASSRGGGETQYF
.,TRBJ1-1,TRBV2,.,TGTGCCAGCAACGGGGGACCGAACACTGAAGCTTTCTTT,CASNGGPNTEAFF
TRBD1,TRBJ1-1,TRBV20-1,many,TGCAGTGCCTTCGACAGGGGGGTTATGAACACTGAAGCTTTCTTT,CSAFDRGVMNTEAFF
.,TRBJ2-2,TRBV24-1,.,TGTGCCACCAGTAGTCCTACGGCCCGATCTACCGGGGAGCTGTTTTTT,CATSSPTARSTGELFF
.,TRBJ2-7,TRBV20-1,.,TGCAGTGCTCAGAACGTCCGGGGGAACGACGAGCAGTACTTC,CSAQNVRGNDEQYF
.,TRBJ1-5,TRBV2,.,TGTGCCTGCGCGGTTATGGGAGAGACCCAGCATTTT,CACAVMGETQHF
.,TRBJ1-2,TRBV7-9,many,TGTGCCAGCAGCTTTGGGGAAAGGGGCTACACCTTC,CASSFGERGYTF
.,TRBJ1-5,TRBV19,.,TGTGCCAGTAGTACCCAAGTAAATCAGCCCCAGCATTTT,CASSTQVNQPQHF
TRBD2,TRBJ2-7,TRBV7-9,few,TGTGCCAGCGGCCTGGGAGGGTCCTACGAGCAGTACTTC,CASGLGGSYEQYF
TRBD1,TRBJ1-2,TRBV10-3,.,TGTGCCATCAGCGAAAAGGACAGGGGGTTTGGCTACACCTTC,CAISEKDRGFGYTF
.,TRBJ1-5,TRBV19,many,TGTGCCAGTAGTCGTCGGAGGGATAGCAATCAGCCCCAGCATTTT,CASSRRRDSNQPQHF
.,TRBJ2-7,TRBV15,many,TGTGCCACCAGCAGAGCTAGCCTTACCTACGAGCAGTACTTC,CATSRASLTYEQYF
.,TRBJ2-2,TRBV7-8,.,TGTGCCAGCAGCTTTTGGCAGTTTAACACCGGGGAGCTGTTTTTT,CASSFWQFNTGELFF
.,TRBJ2-5,TRBV20-1,.,TGCAGTGCACCGCAGACAGGACGCAATCAGCCCCAGTACTTC,CSAPQTGRNQPQYF
.,TRBJ2-7,TRBV9,.,TGTGCCAGCTCACCACCGGGCGGGAAATCCTACGAGCAGTACTTC,CASSPPGGKSYEQYF
.,TRBJ2-5,TRBV2,few,TGTGCCAGCAGTTTCGGACCCCGCCAAGAGACCCAGTACTTC,CASSFGPRQETQYF
.,TRBJ2-5,TRBV6-1,few,TGTGCCAGCAGTGAAGTTGGTGGGGAAGGAGAGACCCAGTACTTC,CASSEVGGEGETQYF
.,TRBJ1-6,TRBV9,once,TGTGCCAGCAGCGGGCAGGATGAGAATTCACCCCTCCACTTT,CASSGQDENSPLHF
.,TRBJ2-7,TRBV3-1,.,TGTGCCAGCAGCCTCCAGGAGCAGTACTTC,CASSLQEQYF
.,TRBJ1-6,TRBV20-1,few,TGCAGTGCTTCCCAGGCTGGGGGCGGGAATTCACCCCTCCACTTT,CSASQAGGGNSPLHF
.,TRBJ1-2,TRBV5-4,.,TGTGCCAGCAGCCGAGGGACCCAAGATCTTGAGAGTGGCTACACCTTC,CASSRGTQDLESGYTF
.,TRBJ2-2,TRBV15,many,TGTGCCACCAGCAGAGAGGACAGTCCTAACACCGGGGAGCTGTTTTTT,CATSREDSPNTGELFF
.,TRBJ2-2,TRBV29-1,.,TGCAACGTTGAAGGATCGGAACGTGCGAACACCGGGGAGCTGTTTTTT,CNVEGSERANTGELFF
.,TRBJ1-5,TRBV10-3,.,TGTGCCGTCAGTGGGTCTGTTGGAGGGACACGCCAGCCCCAGCATTTT,CAVSGSVGGTRQPQHF
.,TRBJ2-5,TRBV7-6,.,TGTGCCAGCAGCGTTGAAGAGCGACCAGAAGAGACCCAGTACTTC,CASSVEERPEETQYF
TRBD2,TRBJ2-5,TRBV5-1,.,TGCGCCAGCAACCTAGCGGGGTCAGCTGGGACCCAGTACTTC,CASNLAGSAGTQYF
.,TRBJ2-5,TRBV20-1,.,TGCAGTGCTAGAGCCGTCGGGGGTTACCAAGAGACCCAGTACTTC,CSARAVGGYQETQYF
.,TRBJ1-2,TRBV12-3/TRBV12-4,few,TGTGCCAGCAGTTCAAACCTCGGACAGAACTATGGCTACACCTTC,CASSSNLGQNYGYTF